The 14 T cell receptor beta chains in this list originate from one sample, sequenced in a study of blood T cell repertoires in COVID-19. The data were produced by immunoSEQ multiplex PCR, yet TCRdb's version contains in-frame clones alone and is incomplete. The data show approximately 170,000 clones, around four fifths seen once. Sequences were obtained from PBMCs or T cells enriched from blood (not recorded which). Receptor source: a woman between 45 and 60 years old in a cohort exposed to, infected with or recovered from COVID-19 (not recorded which).

This chain joins TRBV19 and TRBJ1-1; 9 positions match TRBD1. Germline loops: CDR1 LNHDA, CDR2 SQIVND (reference sequence). This CDR3 has 19 residues. V shed 4 bases and J 1 base; nucleotides not matched to a gene: 16. The DNA of the CDR3 is TGTGCCAGTAGTAGGGGGGGGACAGGGAAAACCATAACGAACACTGAAGCTTTCTTT. Translated, it gives CASSRGGTGKTITNTEAFF.

This clone appeared a single time. This sequence joins TRBV28 and TRBJ2-7; unclear D gene. CDR1 is MDHEN, CDR2 SYDVKM, per germline. The CDR3 loop spans 15 amino acids. V lost 2 bases and J 7 bases, leaving 18 bases between the germline ends. Here the CDR3 reads CASSLQNWVRVEQYF. In nucleotides, the CDR3 is TGTGCCAGCAGTTTACAGAACTGGGTACGGGTAGAGCAGTACTTC.

This sequence joins TRBV11-2 and TRBJ1-3; the D is unclear. The germline gives CDR1 SGHAT, CDR2 FQNNGV. V was shortened by 5 bases and J by 1 base, with 15 bases between the two germline ends. The length of the CDR3 is 16 residues. In DNA, the CDR3 is TGTGCCAGCAGCGACAACGGGGTATTTTCTGGAAACACCATATATTTT. This sequence encodes CASSDNGVFSGNTIYF. Full variable domain (rest looked up from reference TRBV11-2 and TRBJ1-3): EAGVAQSPRYKIIEKRQSVAFWCNPISGHATLYWYQQILGQGPKLLIQFQNNGVVDDSQLPKDRFSAERLKGVDSTLKIQPAKLEDSAVYLCASSDNGVFSGNTIYFGEGSWLTVV.

The chain uses TRBV5-1 and TRBJ1-3; 10 bases are a match to TRBD1. CDR3 size: 19 residues. Germline V gene lookup returns CDR1 SGHRS and CDR2 YFSETQ. Trimming at V came to 4 bases and at J to 2 bases, leaving 15 bases not matched to a gene. CDR3 protein: CASSATPPEGTGAGNTIYF. DNA of the CDR3: TGCGCCAGCAGCGCAACCCCCCCAGAAGGGACAGGGGCTGGAAACACCATATATTTT.

The V gene is TRBV19, the J gene TRBJ2-1; D unclear. Trimming cost V 5 bases and J 0 bases, with 11 bases left between them. Germline assignment: CDR1 LNHDA and CDR2 SQIVND (reference sequence). CDR3 size: 15 residues. The CDR3 DNA follows: TGTGCCAGTAGTCCCCAAAGGAGCTCCTACAATGAGCAGTTCTTC. Amino acids: CASSPQRSSYNEQFF.

The chain couples TRBV11-2 to TRBJ1-6; D is possibly TRBD1 (6 bases). Germline V CDR1 and CDR2: SGHAT, FQNNGV. CDR3 length: 13 amino acids. The V end was cut by 10 bases, the J end by 4 bases, with 11 bases between. The CDR3 DNA reads TGTGCCACCTGGACAGAATATAATTCACCCCTCCACTTT. This encodes CATWTEYNSPLHF.

The chain has TRBV7-2 and TRBJ1-1; no firm D call. V was clipped by 3 bases and J by 6 bases, with 8 bases between them. The CDR3 consists of 12 residues. From germline, CDR1 is SGHTA and CDR2 FQGNSA. CDR3 sequence: CASSFAISEAFF. The DNA for the CDR3 is TGTGCCAGCAGCTTCGCTATATCTGAAGCTTTCTTT.

V is TRBV27 and J is TRBJ2-2; maybe TRBD1 (5 bases). The CDR3 loop spans 16 amino acids. V was trimmed by 3 bases and J by 4 bases, leaving 15 bases between them. Germline V gene sequence: CDR1 MNHEY, CDR2 SMNVEV (reference sequence). The CDR3 spells CASSLHQGVGTGELFF. DNA for the CDR3: TGTGCCAGCAGTTTGCATCAGGGTGTCGGCACCGGGGAGCTGTTTTTT.

This chain joins TRBV27 and TRBJ1-3, with D unresolved. CDR3 length: 14 amino acids. Germline loops: CDR1 MNHEY, CDR2 SMNVEV (reference sequence). The V end lost 5 bases, the J end lost 1 base, and 9 bases lay between the germline ends. CDR3 sequence: CASSRRSSGNTIYF. The CDR3, as DNA: TGTGCCAGCAGTCGGAGGAGTTCTGGAAACACCATATATTTT.

As DNA, the CDR3 is TGTGCCAGCAGCTTCCGATTCACAGGGGTCGGTGGGACCCAGTACTTC. This sequence encodes CASSFRFTGVGGTQYF. The V gene is TRBV7-2, the J gene TRBJ2-5, with 7 bases identical to TRBD1. Trimming cost V 3 bases and J 7 bases; bases outside gene matches: 14. CDR1 is SGHTA and CDR2 is FQGNSA in the germline V gene. The length of the CDR3 is 16 residues.

The chain is built from TRBV7-6 and TRBJ2-2, with D possibly TRBD2 on 6 matching bases. This CDR3 comprises 16 residues. Germline-derived CDR1 and CDR2 are SGHVS and FNYEAQ. Trimming took 5 bases from V and 6 from J, leaving 19 bases between them. CDR3 in amino acids: CASSPASAAGAGELFF. The CDR3 nucleotides are TGTGCCAGCAGCCCGGCTAGCGCGGCTGGGGCCGGGGAGCTGTTTTTT.

The chain recombines TRBV3-1 (or the pseudogene TRBV3-2) with TRBJ2-7; 7 bases agree with TRBD2. Germline loops: CDR1 LGHDT, CDR2 YNNKEL (reference sequence). This CDR3 contains 13 residues. Losses at the gene ends were 8 bases for V and 5 bases for J; bases not matched to a gene: 9. CDR3 sequence reads: CASDGGFGDEQYF. In nucleotides, the CDR3 is TGTGCCAGCGACGGGGGGTTCGGGGACGAGCAGTACTTC.

This clone has only a few counts. This rearrangement joins TRBV7-2 to TRBJ2-1; TRBD2 agrees at 7 bases. The CDR3 runs 15 residues. The germline gives CDR1 SGHTA, CDR2 FQGNSA. V was clipped by 3 bases and J by 12 bases; unmatched bases: 14. CDR3 nucleotides: TGTGCCAGCAGCTTGGATACGCGGGGGTCAGTCGGGCAGTTCTTC. Encoded protein: CASSLDTRGSVGQFF. The whole variable domain, filled in from reference TRBV7-2 and TRBJ2-1, reads GAGVSQSPSNKVTEKGKDVELRCDPISGHTALYWYRQSLGQGLEFLIYFQGNSAPDKSGLPSDRFSAERTGGSVSTLTIQRTQQEDSAVYLCASSLDTRGSVGQFFGPGTRLTVL.

The chain couples TRBV5-1 to TRBJ2-7; possible D gene TRBD1, 6 bases. The CDR3 is 15 amino acids. V lost 4 bases, J lost 5 bases, and 19 bases lay in between. Germline-derived CDR1 and CDR2 are SGHRS and YFSETQ. CDR3 coding DNA: TGCGCCAGCAGCCCCCAGGGGAGAGATCTCGACGAGCAGTACTTC. The encoded protein is CASSPQGRDLDEQYF.